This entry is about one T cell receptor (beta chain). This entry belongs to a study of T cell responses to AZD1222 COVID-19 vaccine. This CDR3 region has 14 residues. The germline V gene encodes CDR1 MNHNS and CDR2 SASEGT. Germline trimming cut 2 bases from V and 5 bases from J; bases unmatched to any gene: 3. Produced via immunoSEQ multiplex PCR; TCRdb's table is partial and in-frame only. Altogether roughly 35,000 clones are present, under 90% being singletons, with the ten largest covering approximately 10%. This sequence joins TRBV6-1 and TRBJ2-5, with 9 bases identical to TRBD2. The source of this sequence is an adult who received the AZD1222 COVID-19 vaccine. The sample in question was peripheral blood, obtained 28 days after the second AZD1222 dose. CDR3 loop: CASSERAGGETQYF. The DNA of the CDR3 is TGTGCCAGCAGTGAAAGGGCGGGAGGGGAGACCCAGTACTTC.